This is a list of T cell receptor beta chains from one sample in a study of identical twins. TCRdb passed the 5' RACE reads through MiXCR, listing each CDR3 protein once. The sample yields about 890,000 distinct CDR3 sequences, 9% to 15% seen once. This sample also belongs to another study, concerning yellow fever vaccine responses in identical twins.

Sample: PBMCs. The receptor set was obtained from a young woman in good health. The CDR3 runs from the conserved cysteine through the conserved F or W. D genes are given only for firm matches. A clone size is listed for some rows: how often the clone was seen (once, few, many), or a class if it is expanded.

v_call	clone_size	j_call	d_call	cdr3_aa	cdr3_nt
TRBV12-3/TRBV12-4	.	TRBJ1-4	TRBD1	CASSGGQLATNEKLFF	TGTGCCAGCAGCGGGGGACAGTTGGCAACTAATGAAAAACTGTTTTTT
TRBV7-9	few	TRBJ2-7	.	CASSLAGGPEQYF	TGTGCCAGCAGCTTAGCGGGGGGTCCCGAGCAGTACTTC
TRBV11-2	few	TRBJ2-1	TRBD2	CASSLLAGESNNEQFF	TGTGCCAGCAGCTTATTAGCGGGAGAGTCTAATAATGAGCAGTTCTTC
TRBV7-9	.	TRBJ2-3	.	CASSLVPGEDTQYF	TGTGCCAGCAGCTTAGTGCCAGGGGAAGATACGCAGTATTTT
TRBV6-2/TRBV6-3	few	TRBJ1-2	TRBD1	CASSYPRTGESGYTF	TGTGCCAGCAGTTACCCCAGGACAGGGGAGTCTGGCTACACCTTC
TRBV20-1	few	TRBJ2-5	.	CSARDPEPGIRTQYF	TGCAGTGCTAGAGATCCCGAACCTGGGATAAGGACCCAGTACTTC
TRBV21-1	few	TRBJ1-1	.	CASSKSPEGGAFF	TGTGCCAGCAGCAAAAGTCCGGAGGGTGGGGCTTTCTTT
TRBV29-1	.	TRBJ2-5	.	CSVYKTENRKETQYF	TGCAGCGTTTACAAGACAGAAAACCGAAAAGAGACCCAGTACTTC
TRBV5-4	few	TRBJ2-3	TRBD2	CASSPLEGTSGADTQYF	TGTGCCAGCAGCCCCCTGGAGGGGACTAGCGGGGCGGATACGCAGTATTTT
TRBV24-1	few	TRBJ2-3	.	CATSDFLRDTQYF	TGTGCCACCAGTGATTTTTTGAGGGATACGCAGTATTTT
TRBV10-3	.	TRBJ2-7	.	CAISEGGGTYEQYF	TGTGCCATCAGTGAGGGTGGGGGAACCTACGAGCAGTACTTC
TRBV3-1	.	TRBJ2-7	.	CASSQGIAGEQYF	TGTGCCAGCAGCCAAGGGATAGCCGGCGAGCAGTACTTC
TRBV12-3/TRBV12-4	many	TRBJ2-7	.	CASSFAGNEQYF	TGTGCCAGCAGTTTCGCGGGGAACGAGCAGTACTTC
TRBV3-1	few	TRBJ2-1	TRBD2	CASSQTGTSGLSSYNEQFF	TGTGCCAGCAGTCAGACCGGGACTAGCGGGCTCAGCTCCTACAATGAGCAGTTCTTC
TRBV29-1	.	TRBJ2-1	TRBD2	CSVSLAGGPAEQFF	TGCAGCGTATCACTAGCGGGAGGGCCCGCTGAGCAGTTCTTC
TRBV4-1	.	TRBJ2-3	.	CASSPREGFADTQYF	TGCGCCAGCAGCCCCCGAGAGGGGTTCGCAGATACGCAGTATTTT
TRBV5-1	few	TRBJ2-5	.	CASRDQGGPETQYF	TGCGCCAGCAGAGACCAAGGGGGGCCTGAGACCCAGTACTTC
TRBV14	.	TRBJ2-1	TRBD1	CATSGGHNEQFF	TGTGCCACCTCAGGGGGACACAATGAGCAGTTCTTC
TRBV2	.	TRBJ2-5	TRBD1	CASRTGTGGRETQYF	TGTGCCAGCAGAACCGGGACAGGGGGTAGAGAGACCCAGTACTTC
TRBV7-9	many	TRBJ2-3	.	CASSLAMPGADTQYF	TGTGCCAGCAGCTTAGCGATGCCAGGGGCAGATACGCAGTATTTT
TRBV7-9	few	TRBJ2-1	TRBD1	CASSFWTGRSSYNEQFF	TGTGCCAGCAGCTTTTGGACAGGGCGATCCTCCTACAATGAGCAGTTCTTC
TRBV29-1	.	TRBJ2-1	TRBD2	CSVAATSGSVDEQFF	TGCAGCGTTGCCGCGACTAGCGGGAGTGTTGATGAGCAGTTCTTC
TRBV12-3/TRBV12-4	.	TRBJ2-5	TRBD2	CASSSRTSGSLTEETQYF	TGTGCCAGCAGTTCCCGGACTAGCGGGAGTCTCACCGAGGAGACCCAGTACTTC
TRBV6-1	.	TRBJ2-7	.	CASSQIGGSLEQYF	TGTGCCAGCAGTCAAATAGGAGGGAGTCTAGAGCAGTACTTC
TRBV7-2	few	TRBJ2-1	.	CASSLIGTGGGNEQFF	TGTGCCAGCAGCTTGATCGGGACAGGCGGGGGGAATGAGCAGTTCTTC
TRBV12-3/TRBV12-4	few	TRBJ2-1	.	CASRFDEAEQFF	TGTGCCAGCAGATTTGATGAGGCTGAGCAGTTCTTC
TRBV25-1	few	TRBJ2-5	.	CASSEYPADPQETQYF	TGTGCCAGCAGTGAATACCCAGCCGACCCCCAAGAGACCCAGTACTTC
TRBV4-2	few	TRBJ1-1	.	CASSQLYQQSMNTEAFF	TGTGCCAGCAGCCAGCTCTACCAACAATCGATGAACACTGAAGCTTTCTTT
TRBV7-9	.	TRBJ2-1	.	CASSLGPSAYNEQFF	TGTGCCAGCAGCTTAGGGCCTAGCGCATACAATGAGCAGTTCTTC
TRBV24-1	few	TRBJ2-1	TRBD2	CATSDPSGGVSSSYNEQFF	TGTGCCACCAGTGATCCTAGCGGGGGGGTTTCGAGCTCCTACAATGAGCAGTTCTTC
TRBV15	few	TRBJ2-2	.	CATSRDFTGTGELFF	TGTGCCACCAGCAGAGATTTTACAGGGACCGGGGAGCTGTTTTTT
TRBV12-3/TRBV12-4	many	TRBJ2-7	.	CASSLKGTYEQYF	TGTGCCAGCAGTTTGAAGGGAACCTACGAGCAGTACTTC
TRBV20-1	many	TRBJ1-5	.	CSARGGGGAPQPQHF	TGCAGTGCTAGAGGGGGCGGGGGGGCCCCTCAGCCCCAGCATTTT
TRBV12-3/TRBV12-4	many	TRBJ1-1	.	CASSLGGLEAFF	TGTGCCAGCAGTTTAGGTGGACTTGAAGCTTTCTTT
TRBV6-1	.	TRBJ2-7	TRBD2	CASSDRTSGSIYEQYF	TGTGCCAGCAGTGATCGGACTAGCGGGAGTATCTACGAGCAGTACTTC
TRBV20-1	.	TRBJ2-1	.	CSAKRNEQFF	TGCAGTGCTAAAAGGAATGAGCAGTTCTTC
TRBV5-6	many	TRBJ1-5	.	CASSLGHINQPQHF	TGTGCCAGCAGCTTGGGCCATATTAATCAGCCCCAGCATTTT
TRBV29-1	few	TRBJ2-2	TRBD1	CSVDCGRGPTGELFF	TGCAGCGTTGACTGTGGCAGGGGGCCCACCGGGGAGCTGTTTTTT
TRBV7-9	.	TRBJ1-4	.	CASSIRDFNEKLFF	TGTGCCAGCAGCATCAGGGATTTTAATGAAAAACTGTTTTTT
TRBV12-3/TRBV12-4	few	TRBJ2-1	TRBD2	CASSGAGGPVYNEQFF	TGTGCCAGCAGTGGGGCGGGAGGGCCGGTGTACAATGAGCAGTTCTTC
TRBV11-2	few	TRBJ2-1	.	CASAPFLSGHNEQFF	TGTGCCAGCGCCCCCTTCTTGTCCGGACACAATGAGCAGTTCTTC
TRBV9	many	TRBJ1-1	.	CASSYRDTNTEAFF	TGTGCCAGCAGCTACCGGGACACAAACACTGAAGCTTTCTTT
TRBV12-3/TRBV12-4	many	TRBJ2-1	.	CASSFSQGRSYNEQFF	TGTGCCAGCAGTTTTTCGCAGGGGAGGTCCTACAATGAGCAGTTCTTC
TRBV5-1	few	TRBJ2-1	.	CASSLSSGRKHIEQFF	TGCGCCAGCAGCTTAAGTTCGGGTAGGAAACACATTGAGCAGTTCTTC
TRBV3-1	.	TRBJ2-1	TRBD2	CASSHRLAGPLGNEQFF	TGTGCCAGCAGCCATAGACTAGCGGGACCCCTCGGCAATGAGCAGTTCTTC
TRBV12-3/TRBV12-4	few	TRBJ2-3	.	CASSLSGGAHTQYF	TGTGCCAGCAGTTTAAGTGGGGGGGCGCATACGCAGTATTTT
TRBV7-2	.	TRBJ2-1	TRBD2	CARAQTSGAHNEQFF	TGTGCCAGAGCCCAGACTAGCGGGGCTCACAATGAGCAGTTCTTC
TRBV28	few	TRBJ2-7	.	CASSFGVVGNYEQYF	TGTGCCAGCAGTTTCGGGGTGGTCGGGAACTACGAGCAGTACTTC
TRBV7-9	.	TRBJ1-6	.	CASSRGGVLDNSPLHF	TGTGCCAGCAGCCGAGGAGGGGTATTGGATAATTCACCCCTCCACTTT
TRBV25-1	few	TRBJ2-2	.	CASSSIRGRTGELFF	TGTGCCAGCAGTTCTATCCGGGGAAGAACCGGGGAGCTGTTTTTT
TRBV20-1	.	TRBJ2-1	.	CSAREGGGRYNEQFF	TGCAGTGCTAGAGAAGGGGGAGGGCGCTACAATGAGCAGTTCTTC
TRBV7-3	few	TRBJ2-1	.	CASSFVAANEQFF	TGTGCCAGCAGCTTTGTTGCTGCCAATGAGCAGTTCTTC
TRBV4-1	few	TRBJ2-1	TRBD2	CASRLGTSGVYNEQFF	TGCGCCAGCAGATTAGGGACTAGCGGGGTCTACAATGAGCAGTTCTTC
TRBV12-3/TRBV12-4	many	TRBJ1-2	.	CASSPGPRGYTF	TGTGCCAGCAGCCCCGGACCCCGAGGCTACACCTTC
TRBV4-2	.	TRBJ2-1	.	CASSPEPRGDNEQFF	TGTGCCAGCAGCCCCGAACCCAGGGGAGACAATGAGCAGTTCTTC